This T cell receptor beta chain was profiled in a study of immune reconstitution after stem cell transplant in scleroderma. TCRdb reprocessed the RT-PCR reads via MiXCR and lists one record per CDR3 protein. This table has 2,500 to 3,500 distinct CDR3 sequences, around 8.1% appearing once. This clonotype was observed a handful of times. The CDR3 extends over 15 amino acids. Looked up from germline, CDR1 is SGHTA and CDR2 is FQGTGA. V was cut by 1 base and J by 2 bases, with 10 bases left in between. The sample was acquired before or after autologous hematopoietic stem cell transplantation (not recorded which). This chain joins TRBV7-3 and TRBJ2-3, with a possible D match to TRBD1 (6 bases). This receptor was taken from a female donor with systemic sclerosis. CDR3 region: CASSLMGAPTDTQYF. CDR3 in DNA: TGTGCCAGCAGCTTAATGGGGGCCCCCACAGATACGCAGTATTTT.